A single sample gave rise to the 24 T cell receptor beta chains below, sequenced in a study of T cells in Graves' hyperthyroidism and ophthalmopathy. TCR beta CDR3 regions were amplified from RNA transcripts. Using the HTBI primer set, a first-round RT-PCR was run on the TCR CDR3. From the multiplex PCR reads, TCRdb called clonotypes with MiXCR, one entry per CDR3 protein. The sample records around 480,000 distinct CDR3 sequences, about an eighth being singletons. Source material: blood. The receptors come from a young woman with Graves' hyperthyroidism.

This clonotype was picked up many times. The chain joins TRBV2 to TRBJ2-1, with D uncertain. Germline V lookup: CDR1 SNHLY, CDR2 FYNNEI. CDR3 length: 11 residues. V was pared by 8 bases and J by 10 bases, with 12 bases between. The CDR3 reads CASWKVREQFF. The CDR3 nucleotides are TGTGCCAGCTGGAAAGTACGCGAGCAGTTCTTC. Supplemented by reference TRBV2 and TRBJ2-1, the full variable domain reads EPEVTQTPSHQVTQMGQEVILRCVPISNHLYFYWYRQILGQKVEFLVSFYNNEISEKSEIFDDQFSVERPDGSNFTLKIRSTKLEDSAMYFCASWKVREQFFGPGTRLTVL.

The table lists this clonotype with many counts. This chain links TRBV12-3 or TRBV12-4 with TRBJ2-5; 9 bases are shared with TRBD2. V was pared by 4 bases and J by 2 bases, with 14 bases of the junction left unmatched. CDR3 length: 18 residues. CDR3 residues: CASSSQAGGAWGQETQYF. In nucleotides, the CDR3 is TGTGCCAGCAGTTCCCAAGCGGGAGGAGCCTGGGGTCAAGAGACCCAGTACTTC.

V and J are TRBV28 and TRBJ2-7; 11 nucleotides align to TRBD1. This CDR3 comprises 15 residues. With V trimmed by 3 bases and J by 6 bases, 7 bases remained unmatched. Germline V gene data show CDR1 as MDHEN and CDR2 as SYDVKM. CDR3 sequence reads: CASSFPGQGVGEQYF. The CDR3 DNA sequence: TGTGCCAGCAGTTTTCCGGGACAGGGGGTTGGCGAGCAGTACTTC.

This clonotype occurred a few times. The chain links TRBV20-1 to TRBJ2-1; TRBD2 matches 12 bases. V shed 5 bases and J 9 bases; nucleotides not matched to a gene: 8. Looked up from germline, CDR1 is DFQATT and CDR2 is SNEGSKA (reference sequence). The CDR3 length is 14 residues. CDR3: CSAWLAGGRGEQFF. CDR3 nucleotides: TGCAGTGCTTGGCTAGCGGGAGGGCGGGGTGAGCAGTTCTTC.

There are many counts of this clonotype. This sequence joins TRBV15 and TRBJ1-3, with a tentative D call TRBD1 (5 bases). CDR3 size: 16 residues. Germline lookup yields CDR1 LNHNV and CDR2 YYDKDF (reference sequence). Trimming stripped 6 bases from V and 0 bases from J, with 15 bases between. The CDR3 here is CATRDRDRNSGNTIYF. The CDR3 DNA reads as TGTGCCACCAGGGACCGGGACCGCAACTCTGGAAACACCATATATTTT.

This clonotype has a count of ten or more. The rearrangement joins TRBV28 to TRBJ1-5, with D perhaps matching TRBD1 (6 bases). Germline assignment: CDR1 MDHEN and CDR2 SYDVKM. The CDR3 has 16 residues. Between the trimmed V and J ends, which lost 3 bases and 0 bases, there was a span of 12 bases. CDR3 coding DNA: TGTGCCAGCAGTTTGGGGACATCCCATAGCAATCAGCCCCAGCATTTT. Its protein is CASSLGTSHSNQPQHF.

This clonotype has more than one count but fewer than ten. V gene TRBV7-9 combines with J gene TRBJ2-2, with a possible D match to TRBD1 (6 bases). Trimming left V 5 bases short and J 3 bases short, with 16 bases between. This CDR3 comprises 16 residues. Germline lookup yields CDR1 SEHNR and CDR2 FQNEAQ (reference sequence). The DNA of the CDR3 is TGTGCCAGCAGCCCTCAGGACAGAACGGACACCGGGGAGCTGTTTTTT. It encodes CASSPQDRTDTGELFF. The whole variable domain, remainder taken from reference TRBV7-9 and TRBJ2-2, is DTGVSQNPRHKITKRGQNVTFRCDPISEHNRLYWYRQTLGQGPEFLTYFQNEAQLEKSRLLSDRFSAERPKGSFSTLEIQRTEQGDSAMYLCASSPQDRTDTGELFFGEGSRLTVL.

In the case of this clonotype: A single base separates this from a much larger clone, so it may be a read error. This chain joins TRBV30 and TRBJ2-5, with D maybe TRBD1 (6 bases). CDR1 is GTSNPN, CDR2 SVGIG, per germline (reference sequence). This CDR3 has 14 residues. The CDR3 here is CAGSADSHQETQYF. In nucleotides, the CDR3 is TGTGCCGGGAGTGCGGACAGTCACCAAGAGACCCAGTACTTC. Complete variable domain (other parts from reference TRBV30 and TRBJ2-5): SQTIHQWPATLVQPVGSPLSLECTVEGTSNPNLYWYRQAAGRGLQLLFYSVGIGQISSEVPQNLSASRPQDRQFILSSKKLLLSDSGFYLCAGSADSHQETQYFGPGTRLLVL.

The CDR3, as DNA: TGTGCCAGCAGTACTACTAGCGGGAGGGCCAATGAGCAGTTCTTC. It codes for CASSTTSGRANEQFF. This chain links TRBV6-5 with TRBJ2-1, with 13 positions matching TRBD2. Germline-derived CDR1 and CDR2 are MNHEY and SVGAGI. The CDR3 is 15 residues long. J was trimmed by 6 bases and V by 5 bases; bases with no gene match: 4.

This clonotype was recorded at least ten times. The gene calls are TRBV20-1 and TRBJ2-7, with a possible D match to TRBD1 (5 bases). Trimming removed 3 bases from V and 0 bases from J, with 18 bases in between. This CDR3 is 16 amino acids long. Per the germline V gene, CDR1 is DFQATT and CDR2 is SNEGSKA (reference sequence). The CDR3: CSARDPRGGHSYEQYF. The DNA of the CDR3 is TGCAGTGCTAGGGACCCAAGGGGCGGACACTCCTACGAGCAGTACTTC.

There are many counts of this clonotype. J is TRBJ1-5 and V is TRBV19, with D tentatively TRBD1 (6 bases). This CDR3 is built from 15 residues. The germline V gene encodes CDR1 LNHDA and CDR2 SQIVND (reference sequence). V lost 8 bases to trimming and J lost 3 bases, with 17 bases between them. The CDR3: CASESAGQINQPQHF. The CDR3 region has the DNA TGTGCCAGTGAATCCGCTGGACAGATCAATCAGCCCCAGCATTTT.

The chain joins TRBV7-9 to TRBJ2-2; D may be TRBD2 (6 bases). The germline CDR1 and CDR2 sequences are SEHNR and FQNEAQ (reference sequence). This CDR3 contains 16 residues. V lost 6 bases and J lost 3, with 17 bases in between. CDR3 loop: CASSQPSGGDTGELFF. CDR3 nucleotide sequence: TGTGCCAGCAGTCAGCCTAGTGGAGGGGACACCGGGGAGCTGTTTTTT.

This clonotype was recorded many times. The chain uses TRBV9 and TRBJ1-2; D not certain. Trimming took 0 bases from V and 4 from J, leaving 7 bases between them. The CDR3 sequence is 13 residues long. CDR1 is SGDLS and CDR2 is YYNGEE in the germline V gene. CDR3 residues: CASSVVGTYGYTF. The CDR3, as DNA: TGTGCCAGCAGCGTAGTCGGCACCTATGGCTACACCTTC. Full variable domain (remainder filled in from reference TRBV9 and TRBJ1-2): DSGVTQTPKHLITATGQRVTLRCSPRSGDLSVYWYQQSLDQGLQFLIQYYNGEERAKGNILERFSAQQFPDLHSELNLSSLELGDSALYFCASSVVGTYGYTFGSGTRLTVV.

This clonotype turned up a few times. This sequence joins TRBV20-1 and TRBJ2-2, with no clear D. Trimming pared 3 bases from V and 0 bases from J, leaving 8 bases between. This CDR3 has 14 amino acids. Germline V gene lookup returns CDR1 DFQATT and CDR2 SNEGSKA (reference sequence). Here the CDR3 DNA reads TGCAGTGCTAGTTGGCGAGCGAACACCGGGGAGCTGTTTTTT. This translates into CSASWRANTGELFF.

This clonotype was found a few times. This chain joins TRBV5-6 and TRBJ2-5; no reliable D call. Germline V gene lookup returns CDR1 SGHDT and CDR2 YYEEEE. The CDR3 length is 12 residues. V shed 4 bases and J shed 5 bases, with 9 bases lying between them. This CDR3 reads CASSPQSETQYF. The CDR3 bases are TGTGCCAGCAGCCCACAGTCGGAGACCCAGTACTTC.

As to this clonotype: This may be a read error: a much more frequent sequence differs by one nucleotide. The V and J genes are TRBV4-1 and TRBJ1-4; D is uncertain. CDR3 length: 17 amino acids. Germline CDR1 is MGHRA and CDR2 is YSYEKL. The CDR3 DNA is TGCGCCAGCAGCCCCTGGGAATGGATCGAAACTAATGAAAAACTGCTTTTT. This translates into CASSPWEWIETNEKLLF.

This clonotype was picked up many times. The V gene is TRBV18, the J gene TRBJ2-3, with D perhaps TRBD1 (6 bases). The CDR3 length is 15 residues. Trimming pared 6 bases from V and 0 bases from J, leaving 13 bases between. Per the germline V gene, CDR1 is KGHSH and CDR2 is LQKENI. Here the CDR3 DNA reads TGTGCCAGCTCCCTAGGACAGTCTAGCACAGATACGCAGTATTTT. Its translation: CASSLGQSSTDTQYF.

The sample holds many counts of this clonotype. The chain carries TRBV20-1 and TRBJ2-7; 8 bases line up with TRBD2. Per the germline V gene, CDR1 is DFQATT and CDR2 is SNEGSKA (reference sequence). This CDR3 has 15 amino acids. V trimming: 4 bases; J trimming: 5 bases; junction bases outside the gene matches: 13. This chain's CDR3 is CSANPLIAGLNEQYF. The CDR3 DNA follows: TGCAGTGCTAATCCCCTTATAGCGGGACTCAACGAGCAGTACTTC.

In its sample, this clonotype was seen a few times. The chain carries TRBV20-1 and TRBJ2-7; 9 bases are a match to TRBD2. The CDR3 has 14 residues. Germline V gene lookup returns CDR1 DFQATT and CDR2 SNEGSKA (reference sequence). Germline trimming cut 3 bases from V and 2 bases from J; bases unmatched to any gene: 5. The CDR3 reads CSASWLAGPYEQYF. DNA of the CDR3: TGCAGTGCTAGTTGGCTAGCGGGACCCTACGAGCAGTACTTC.

The chain's CDR3 is CASLRQGTYEQYF. The CDR3 DNA is TGTGCCAGCCTTCGACAGGGGACCTACGAGCAGTACTTC. The chain joins TRBV6-2 or TRBV6-3 to TRBJ2-7, with 8 bases identical to TRBD1. V was clipped by 8 bases and J by 2 bases; unmatched bases: 5. The CDR3 totals 13 residues. CDR1 and CDR2 from the germline V gene are MNHEY and SVGEGT.

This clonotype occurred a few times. The CDR3 DNA reads TGTGCCAGCAGCGGAGGCCTAGCGGGTTCTAGCACAGATACGCAGTATTTT. Translation gives CASSGGLAGSSTDTQYF. This chain links TRBV9 with TRBJ2-3; 8 bases align to TRBD2. There are 17 residues in the CDR3. Germline-derived CDR1 and CDR2 are SGDLS and YYNGEE. J gave up 0 bases and V 3 bases, and 9 bases lay outside the gene matches.

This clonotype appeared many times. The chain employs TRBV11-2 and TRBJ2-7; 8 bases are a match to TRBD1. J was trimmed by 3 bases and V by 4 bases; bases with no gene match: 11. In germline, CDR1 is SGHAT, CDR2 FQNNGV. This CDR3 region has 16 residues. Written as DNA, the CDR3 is TGTGCCAGCAGCTCAGGGGGCAGAGGGTACCTCTACGAGCAGTACGTC. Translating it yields CASSSGGRGYLYEQYV.

The DNA of the CDR3 is TGTGCCAGCAGCATAGCCCCTGCTAGAGTAGCGGGAGAAGATACGCAGTATTTT. This translates into CASSIAPARVAGEDTQYF. The V call is TRBV3-1, the J call TRBJ2-3; TRBD2 matches 9 bases. Trimming at V came to 5 bases and at J to 5 bases, leaving 17 bases not matched to a gene. The CDR3 has 18 amino acids. Germline V gene data show CDR1 as LGHDT and CDR2 as YNNKEL (reference sequence).

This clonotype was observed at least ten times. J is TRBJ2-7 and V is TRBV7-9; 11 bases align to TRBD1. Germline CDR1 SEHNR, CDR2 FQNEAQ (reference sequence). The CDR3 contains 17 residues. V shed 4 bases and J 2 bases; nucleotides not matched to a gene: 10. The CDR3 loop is CASSSRTGGRSTYEQYF. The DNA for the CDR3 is TGTGCCAGCAGCTCTCGGACAGGGGGCAGGTCGACCTACGAGCAGTACTTC.